Listed here are 8 T cell receptor beta chains from one sample, sequenced in a study of cytomegalovirus exposure and HLA in healthy donors. This PCR relied on a set of 60 Vbeta primers and 13 Jbeta primers. Assay: immunoSEQ multiplex PCR; the TCRdb copy retains only in-frame clones and omits some. The table includes over 150,000 clones, 80% to 90% detected once. The sample comprised PBMCs. These receptors originate from a woman in her fifties or sixties in good health and CMV-seronegative.

There are a few counts of this clone. V usage is TRBV11-2 and J usage is TRBJ1-2; 7 nucleotides align to TRBD1. Germline CDR1 reads SGHAT; CDR2 reads FQNNGV. J lost 3 bases, V lost 4 bases, and 5 bases had no gene match. The CDR3 loop spans 14 amino acids. For the CDR3, the DNA is TGTGCCAGCAGCTCTAGCAGGGGGGACTATGGCTACACCTTC. Its translation: CASSSSRGDYGYTF. The complete variable domain, with remaining parts taken from reference TRBV11-2 and TRBJ1-2, reads EAGVAQSPRYKIIEKRQSVAFWCNPISGHATLYWYQQILGQGPKLLIQFQNNGVVDDSQLPKDRFSAERLKGVDSTLKIQPAKLEDSAVYLCASSSSRGDYGYTFGSGTRLTVV.

The V and J genes are TRBV5-4 and TRBJ2-7, with TRBD1 matching 8 bases. V was pared by 0 bases and J by 6 bases, with 8 bases of the junction left unmatched. The CDR3 runs to 15 residues. Germline lookup yields CDR1 SGHNT and CDR2 YYREEE (reference sequence). The CDR3: CASSLDATGGSEQYF. CDR3 bases: TGTGCCAGCAGCTTGGACGCCACAGGGGGTAGCGAGCAGTACTTC. Together with reference TRBV5-4 and TRBJ2-7, the CDR3 gives the full variable domain: ETGVTQSPTHLIKTRGQQVTLRCSSQSGHNTVSWYQQALGQGPQFIFQYYREEENGRGNFPPRFSGLQFPNYSSELNVNALELDDSALYLCASSLDATGGSEQYFGPGTRLTVT.

The V gene is TRBV7-9, the J gene TRBJ1-3; D gene uncertain. Germline V CDR1 and CDR2: SEHNR, FQNEAQ (reference sequence). V was trimmed by 1 base and J by 0 bases, leaving 7 bases between them. The CDR3 covers 15 residues. CDR3 in DNA: TGTGCCAGCAGCTTAGGGGAGTCCTCTGGAAACACCATATATTTT. It is translated as CASSLGESSGNTIYF.

The CDR3 loop is CASSQEGRGVDTQYF. The CDR3, as DNA: TGCGCCAGCAGCCAAGAGGGGCGGGGGGTAGATACGCAGTATTTT. V usage is TRBV4-3 and J usage is TRBJ2-3; 8 bases are shared with TRBD2. The germline gives CDR1 LGHNA, CDR2 YSLEER. The CDR3 consists of 15 residues. V lost 0 bases to trimming and J lost 5 bases; unmatched junction nucleotides: 4.

This clone was seen more than once but under ten times. The chain combines TRBV6-6 with TRBJ2-7, with TRBD1 as a possible D gene (7 bases). Trimming removed 0 bases from V and 4 bases from J, with 13 bases in between. CDR3 length equals 15 residues. Germline V CDR1 and CDR2: MNHNY, SVGAGI (reference sequence). In DNA form, the CDR3 reads TGTGCCAGCAGTTACTCGGCACAGGGGAGGTACGAGCAGTACTTC. The encoded protein is CASSYSAQGRYEQYF.

The DNA for the CDR3 is TGTGCCAGCAGCCGCCGGGGGGCGGACGATGAGCAGTTCTTC. It yields the protein CASSRRGADDEQFF. V usage is TRBV7-9 and J usage is TRBJ2-1, with D perhaps TRBD2 (7 bases). The V end lost 5 bases, the J end lost 8 bases, and 16 bases lay between the germline ends. CDR3 length equals 14 residues. From germline, CDR1 is SEHNR and CDR2 FQNEAQ (reference sequence). Using reference TRBV7-9 and TRBJ2-1 for the parts outside the CDR3, the full variable domain is DTGVSQNPRHKITKRGQNVTFRCDPISEHNRLYWYRQTLGQGPEFLTYFQNEAQLEKSRLLSDRFSAERPKGSFSTLEIQRTEQGDSAMYLCASSRRGADDEQFFGPGTRLTVL.

V is TRBV27 and J is TRBJ1-2; perhaps TRBD1 as D (5 bases). CDR1 and CDR2 from the germline V gene are MNHEY and SMNVEV (reference sequence). This CDR3 contains 13 residues. Trimming shortened V by 7 bases and J by 7 bases, and 16 bases separated the two germline ends. DNA of the CDR3: TGTGCCAGCACCACGGGACTAAGCAGTGGCTACACCTTC. Protein product: CASTTGLSSGYTF.

This clone occurred once. The chain joins TRBV7-2 to TRBJ2-7; D unclear. Germline lookup yields CDR1 SGHTA and CDR2 FQGNSA. The CDR3 consists of 15 residues. V dropped 2 bases and J dropped 0 bases, with 11 bases sitting between them. The CDR3 bases are TGTGCCAGCAGCTTAAACCCCACGGGCTCCTACGAGCAGTACTTC. Residues: CASSLNPTGSYEQYF.